Below, one TCR beta chain is given with its context. These data come from a study of early T cells in non-severe SARS-CoV-2 infection. From the 5' RACE reads, TCRdb called clonotypes with MiXCR, one entry per CDR3 protein. The top ten clones hold 5% to 7.5% of a sample with under 50,000 distinct CDR3 sequences, about 4.1% of them seen once. Germline trimming cut 2 bases from V and 4 bases from J; bases unmatched to any gene: 4. From germline, CDR1 is DFQATT and CDR2 SNEGSKA (reference sequence). This CDR3 spans 14 amino acids. The TCR sequence derives from an adult who was a healthcare worker with PCR-confirmed SARS-CoV-2 infection or an uninfected control (not recorded which). The chain has TRBV20-1 and TRBJ2-2, with TRBD2 matching over 7 bases. Sequencing was carried out using whole blood. The CDR3 sequence is CSARPRTSTGELFF. The DNA for the CDR3 is TGCAGTGCTAGACCGAGGACTAGCACCGGGGAGCTGTTTTTT.